This entry lists 32 T cell receptor beta chains sequenced from one sample in a study of T cell repertoires in cytomegalovirus infection. TCRdb ran MiXCR on the reads and lists one entry per CDR3 protein. The sample has roughly 230,000 distinct CDR3 sequences, roughly 12% seen once. Sequenced sample: PBMCs. The source is a human donor in good health (CMV status not recorded). Some clones in this sample may be carry-over from other donors' samples.

The CDR3 region is CASRGGGPEKLFF. CDR3 coding DNA: TGTGCCAGCAGGGGGGGGGGGCCGGAAAAACTGTTTTTT. The chain carries TRBV7-2 and TRBJ1-4; possible D gene TRBD1, 6 bases. Germline V gene lookup returns CDR1 SGHTA and CDR2 FQGNSA. V shed 6 bases and J shed 8 bases, with 13 bases lying between them. The CDR3 loop spans 13 amino acids.

This clonotype was counted ten times or more. The CDR3 protein is CASSPRKGDTEAFF. DNA for the CDR3: TGTGCCAGCAGCCCCCGAAAGGGGGACACTGAAGCTTTCTTT. The genes are TRBV11-1 and TRBJ1-1; TRBD1 is a possible D gene (6 bases). The CDR3 loop spans 14 amino acids. Looked up from germline, CDR1 is SGHAT and CDR2 is FQDESV (reference sequence). V shed 5 bases and J shed 3 bases, with 13 bases lying between them.

This clonotype was observed a single time. The chain has TRBV19 and TRBJ2-7; 10 bases fit TRBD2. The germline V gene has CDR1 LNHDA and CDR2 SQIVND (reference sequence). CDR3 length equals 16 residues. Trimming took 5 bases from V and 0 from J; bases not matched to a gene: 7. This CDR3 reads CASSVGTSGASYEQYF. The CDR3 DNA sequence: TGTGCCAGTAGTGTCGGAACTAGCGGGGCCTCCTACGAGCAGTACTTC.

This clonotype was observed a handful of times. This chain joins TRBV30 and TRBJ1-5; D unclear. The CDR3 is 15 amino acids. V shed 3 bases and J shed 3 bases, with 15 bases lying between them. The germline gives CDR1 GTSNPN, CDR2 SVGIG (reference sequence). Here the CDR3 DNA reads TGTGCCTGGAGCGCTAACTGGGGTTTCAATCAGCCCCAGCATTTT. It specifies CAWSANWGFNQPQHF.

This clonotype was seen many times. This chain links TRBV12-3 or TRBV12-4 with TRBJ2-5; 12 bases line up with TRBD2. After removal of 6 bases from V and 6 bases from J, the junction contained 8 bases not matched to a gene. The length of the CDR3 is 15 residues. CDR3: CASSRTSGIDKTQYF. CDR3 nucleotide sequence: TGTGCCAGCAGCCGGACTAGCGGGATTGATAAGACCCAGTACTTC.

This clonotype has just a few counts. The chain joins TRBV12-3 or TRBV12-4 to TRBJ1-4, with a weak D call TRBD1 (5 bases). Trimming took 6 bases from V and 0 from J, leaving 8 bases between them. This CDR3 has 14 amino acids. CDR3 sequence (DNA): TGTGCCAGCAGACCGACAGCAACTAATGAAAAACTGTTTTTT. Translated: CASRPTATNEKLFF.

This clonotype was recorded a few times. The chain couples TRBV20-1 to TRBJ2-3, with unresolved D. Looked up from germline, CDR1 is DFQATT and CDR2 is SNEGSKA (reference sequence). Trimming cost V 2 bases and J 3 bases, with 9 bases left between them. The length of the CDR3 is 13 residues. CDR3 protein: CSARSGPTDTQYF. In DNA form, the CDR3 reads TGCAGTGCTAGATCTGGGCCGACAGATACGCAGTATTTT.

The chain joins TRBV4-3 to TRBJ2-1; D uncertain. The CDR3 is 14 amino acids. Trimming left V 0 bases short and J 3 bases short, with 6 bases between. Germline CDR1 LGHNA, CDR2 YSLEER. The CDR3 region is CASSQETYYNEQFF. Written as DNA, the CDR3 is TGCGCCAGCAGCCAAGAGACTTACTACAATGAGCAGTTCTTC.

This clonotype was observed a handful of times. The rearrangement joins TRBV18 to TRBJ1-1; D not certain. Germline-derived CDR1 and CDR2 are KGHSH and LQKENI. The CDR3 consists of 15 residues. V was pared by 5 bases and J by 0 bases, with 13 bases between. Here the CDR3 DNA reads TGTGCCAGCTCATCGGTCCGGGAGGTGAACACTGAAGCTTTCTTT. It codes for CASSSVREVNTEAFF.

The V and J genes are TRBV10-3 and TRBJ2-1; D unclear. Germline V gene sequence: CDR1 ENHRY, CDR2 SYGVKD. The CDR3 extends over 15 amino acids. The V gene lost 0 bases and the J gene lost 8 bases, with 14 bases spanning the gap. In DNA, the CDR3 is TGTGCCATCAGTGAGTCTGGCCCTCGCCTAGATGAGCAGTTCTTC. Translated: CAISESGPRLDEQFF.

Ten or more counts support this clonotype. V usage is TRBV7-9 and J usage is TRBJ2-7; D unclear. The CDR3 length is 13 residues. Germline lookup yields CDR1 SEHNR and CDR2 FQNEAQ (reference sequence). V was trimmed by 3 bases and J by 3 bases, leaving 9 bases between them. The DNA for the CDR3 is TGTGCCAGCAGCTTTCTTGAGAACTACGAGCAGTACTTC. It yields the protein CASSFLENYEQYF.

This clonotype was seen more than once but under ten times. J is TRBJ1-4 and V is TRBV19; a weak D match, TRBD1 (6 bases). The CDR3 extends over 16 amino acids. The germline V and J ends were trimmed by 5 bases and 8 bases, with 21 bases remaining between them. Per germline, CDR1 LNHDA and CDR2 SQIVND (reference sequence). CDR3 nucleotides: TGTGCCAGTAGTCGAACTACAGGGCTGGAATACGAAAAACTGTTTTTT. As protein: CASSRTTGLEYEKLFF.

This clonotype has ten or more counts. The chain employs TRBV6-2 or TRBV6-3 and TRBJ1-1; D gene unclear. This CDR3 contains 16 residues. Per the germline V gene, CDR1 is MNHEY and CDR2 is SVGEGT. The V end lost 6 bases, the J end lost 0 bases, and 17 bases lay between the germline ends. This chain's CDR3 is CASRKTWTLMNTEAFF. The CDR3 region has the DNA TGTGCCAGCAGAAAGACATGGACTTTAATGAACACTGAAGCTTTCTTT.

This clonotype was observed a handful of times. The chain links TRBV5-5 to TRBJ2-3; TRBD2 is a possible D gene (6 bases). Germline CDR1 reads SGHKS; CDR2 reads YYEKEE (reference sequence). The CDR3 length is 14 residues. V lost 2 bases to trimming and J lost 5 bases, with 12 bases between them. The chain's CDR3 is CASSFDQGGDTQYF. The CDR3 bases are TGTGCCAGCAGCTTTGACCAGGGAGGAGATACGCAGTATTTT.

This clonotype has ten or more counts. CDR3 nucleotide sequence: TGTGCCAGCAGCTTACCAGAGGCCGGGGAGCTGTTTTTT. Residues: CASSLPEAGELFF. The chain recombines TRBV7-6 with TRBJ2-2; D is undetermined. This CDR3 has 13 amino acids. The V end lost 2 bases, the J end lost 6 bases, and 7 bases lay between the germline ends. Germline values: CDR1 SGHVS, CDR2 FNYEAQ.

Many counts were recorded for this clonotype. The chain carries TRBV7-2 and TRBJ2-3, with TRBD2 identical over 12 bases. Germline V gives CDR1 SGHTA, CDR2 FQGNSA. V was pared by 5 bases and J by 3 bases, with 9 bases of the junction left unmatched. This CDR3 is 17 amino acids long. This CDR3 is CASSLRLAGAGTDTQYF. CDR3 bases: TGTGCCAGCAGCCTTAGACTAGCGGGAGCGGGGACAGATACGCAGTATTTT.

This clonotype was counted at least ten times. The rearrangement uses TRBV7-2 and TRBJ1-5; D is uncertain. V lost 0 bases to trimming and J lost 2 bases, with 8 bases between them. The CDR3 is 15 residues long. CDR1 and CDR2 (germline): SGHTA, FQGNSA. CDR3 protein: CASSLAPTGNQPQHF. The DNA for the CDR3 is TGTGCCAGCAGCTTAGCGCCGACGGGCAATCAGCCCCAGCATTTT. Full variable domain (outside the CDR3, taken from reference TRBV7-2 and TRBJ1-5): GAGVSQSPSNKVTEKGKDVELRCDPISGHTALYWYRQSLGQGLEFLIYFQGNSAPDKSGLPSDRFSAERTGGSVSTLTIQRTQQEDSAVYLCASSLAPTGNQPQHFGDGTRLSIL.

This clonotype was seen many times. The chain links TRBV7-2 to TRBJ2-7; D ambiguous. The CDR3 has 14 residues. Trimming pared 4 bases from V and 7 bases from J, leaving 17 bases between. The germline CDR1 and CDR2 sequences are SGHTA and FQGNSA. The CDR3 sequence: CASSSDRIFREQYF. The CDR3 bases are TGTGCCAGCAGCTCAGACCGAATTTTTAGGGAGCAGTACTTC.

The chain uses TRBV28 and TRBJ1-2; 8 bases line up with TRBD1. This CDR3 region has 14 residues. Germline loops: CDR1 MDHEN, CDR2 SYDVKM. Trimming removed 3 bases from V and 3 bases from J; junction bases left unmatched: 3. The CDR3: CASSFGQGHYGYTF. The CDR3 DNA is TGTGCCAGCAGTTTTGGACAGGGCCACTATGGCTACACCTTC.

The J gene is TRBJ2-5, the V gene TRBV29-1; tentative D call: TRBD1 (5 bases). The CDR3 is made up of 12 amino acids. Germline V CDR1 and CDR2: SQVTM, ANQGSEA. The V end lost 7 bases, the J end lost 3 bases, and 12 bases lay between the germline ends. CDR3 sequence (DNA): TGCAGCGACCAGACAGCCGAAGAGACCCAGTACTTC. This encodes CSDQTAEETQYF.

This clonotype was counted ten times or more. The chain recombines TRBV7-2 with TRBJ2-3; D ambiguous. V gave up 5 bases and J gave up 1 base, with 16 bases separating them. This CDR3 contains 16 residues. CDR1 and CDR2 from the germline V gene are SGHTA and FQGNSA. CDR3 in DNA: TGTGCCAGCAGCACCACCCCTAGGTCTCGCACAGATACGCAGTATTTT. As protein: CASSTTPRSRTDTQYF. The full variable domain, with the rest looked up from reference TRBV7-2 and TRBJ2-3, is GAGVSQSPSNKVTEKGKDVELRCDPISGHTALYWYRQSLGQGLEFLIYFQGNSAPDKSGLPSDRFSAERTGGSVSTLTIQRTQQEDSAVYLCASSTTPRSRTDTQYFGPGTRLTVL.

Many counts were recorded for this clonotype. V is TRBV7-2 and J is TRBJ2-1; tentatively, D is TRBD1 (7 bases). This CDR3 has 12 residues. Germline V lookup: CDR1 SGHTA, CDR2 FQGNSA. The germline V and J ends were trimmed by 5 bases and 7 bases, with 9 bases remaining between them. The CDR3 bases are TGTGCCAGCAGCCCAGGGGGGAATGAGCAGTTCTTC. Translating it yields CASSPGGNEQFF. The full variable domain, in which reference TRBV7-2 and TRBJ2-1 provide the parts outside the CDR3, is GAGVSQSPSNKVTEKGKDVELRCDPISGHTALYWYRQSLGQGLEFLIYFQGNSAPDKSGLPSDRFSAERTGGSVSTLTIQRTQQEDSAVYLCASSPGGNEQFFGPGTRLTVL.

This clonotype was seen many times. This chain links TRBV7-9 with TRBJ1-5; D may be TRBD1 (6 bases). Germline V gives CDR1 SEHNR, CDR2 FQNEAQ (reference sequence). V dropped 4 bases and J dropped 2 bases, with 12 bases sitting between them. This CDR3 comprises 15 residues. CDR3 in DNA: TGTGCCAGCAGCTATCAGGGGTTGGGCAATCAGCCCCAGCATTTT. Translation: CASSYQGLGNQPQHF.

This chain uses TRBV18 with TRBJ1-5, with TRBD1 as a possible D gene (5 bases). V dropped 8 bases and J dropped 1 base, with 12 bases sitting between them. The CDR3 consists of 14 residues. Germline values: CDR1 KGHSH, CDR2 LQKENI. The CDR3 loop reads CASEGMRSNQPQHF. The CDR3 nucleotides are TGTGCCAGCGAGGGGATGAGGAGCAATCAGCCCCAGCATTTT.

This clonotype came up many times. The genes are TRBV7-2 and TRBJ2-7; D perhaps matches TRBD1 (6 bases). V lost 4 bases, J lost 0 bases, and 13 bases lay in between. CDR1 SGHTA and CDR2 FQGNSA come from the germline V gene. CDR3 size: 15 residues. CDR3 nucleotides: TGTGCCAGCAGCTCCCTCTGGGGGCTCTCCTACGAGCAGTACTTC. Translating gives CASSSLWGLSYEQYF.

This clonotype has only a few counts. The rearrangement joins TRBV29-1 to TRBJ2-5; no clear D. Germline CDR1 SQVTM, CDR2 ANQGSEA. Trimming removed 1 base at V and 5 bases at J, with 11 bases between. The CDR3 is 13 residues long. CDR3 DNA sequence: TGCAGCGTTGAAGTAATAGCTGGGGAGACCCAGTACTTC. Its protein product is CSVEVIAGETQYF. Based on the CDR3 plus reference TRBV29-1 and TRBJ2-5, the full variable domain is SAVISQKPSRDICQRGTSLTIQCQVDSQVTMMFWYRQQPGQSLTLIATANQGSEATYESGFVIDKFPISRPNLTFSTLTVSNMSPEDSSIYLCSVEVIAGETQYFGPGTRLLVL.

This clonotype was recorded at least ten times. The chain joins TRBV19 to TRBJ1-3; a possible D gene is TRBD1 (5 bases). Germline V gene data show CDR1 as LNHDA and CDR2 as SQIVND (reference sequence). Between the trimmed V and J ends, which lost 3 bases and 8 bases, there was a span of 14 bases. This CDR3 comprises 14 residues. The CDR3 DNA reads TGTGCCAGTAGTATCCTTAGGACAACAGACACCATATATTTT. Translating gives CASSILRTTDTIYF.

The genes are TRBV4-3 and TRBJ2-1; D is uncertain. The CDR3 has 15 residues. The V gene lost 1 base and the J gene lost 8 bases, with 15 bases spanning the gap. CDR1 and CDR2 from the germline V gene are LGHNA and YSLEER. The CDR3 spells CASSQGKAVVHEQFF. DNA for the CDR3: TGCGCCAGCAGCCAAGGGAAGGCGGTAGTCCATGAGCAGTTCTTC.

J is TRBJ2-4 and V is TRBV12-3 or TRBV12-4; 10 bases fit TRBD1. This CDR3 is 16 amino acids long. V was clipped by 6 bases and J by 4 bases; unmatched bases: 9. The CDR3: CASSYRPGQGKNIQYF. CDR3 sequence (DNA): TGTGCCAGCAGCTACCGACCGGGACAGGGGAAAAACATTCAGTACTTC.

The rearrangement joins TRBV28 to TRBJ1-3; 9 bases align to TRBD1. The germline V gene has CDR1 MDHEN and CDR2 SYDVKM. The CDR3 runs 16 residues. Trimming at V came to 3 bases and at J to 4 bases, leaving 7 bases not matched to a gene. CDR3 nucleotide sequence: TGTGCCAGCAGTTTTATAACAGGGGGCAAAGGAAACACCATATATTTT. Protein product: CASSFITGGKGNTIYF.

Remarks on this clonotype: At one boundary the junction diverges from the germline segment, which might be a read error. The chain links TRBV9 to TRBJ2-2; a weak D match, TRBD1 (6 bases). The CDR3 has 16 residues. The germline V gene has CDR1 SGDLS and CDR2 YYNGEE. CDR3 DNA: TGTGCCAGCAGCGTCTACGGGACAACGAACACCGGGGAGCTGCTTTTT. Its protein is CASSVYGTTNTGELLF.

This clonotype occurred many times. The V gene is TRBV7-2, the J gene TRBJ2-7; D possibly corresponds to TRBD1 (6 bases). Germline V lookup: CDR1 SGHTA, CDR2 FQGNSA. This CDR3 region has 14 residues. V was shortened by 4 bases and J by 2 bases, with 12 bases between the two germline ends. CDR3 sequence: CASSSMDSPYEQYF. CDR3 DNA sequence: TGTGCCAGCAGCTCGATGGACAGTCCCTACGAGCAGTACTTC.